The 17 T cell receptor beta chains below come from one sample, sequenced in a study of T cell changes during pregnancy in multiple sclerosis. Data came from immunoSEQ multiplex PCR; TCRdb stores just in-frame clones and leaves some out. The sample lists around 26,000 clones, about 89% occurring once. Here the sequenced sample was CD4+ T cells from peripheral blood mononuclear cells, taken in the first trimester of pregnancy. All receptors derive from a female donor in good health, enrolled as a control in a pregnancy study.

This clone was observed a handful of times. The V and J genes are TRBV19 and TRBJ2-2; 11 nucleotides align to TRBD2. V dropped 6 bases and J dropped 6; count of bases not matched to a gene: 3. Germline V CDR1 and CDR2: LNHDA, SQIVND (reference sequence). This CDR3 comprises 14 residues. The DNA of the CDR3 is TGTGCCAGTAGACTAGCGGGAGCCGCCGGGGAGCTGTTTTTT. The encoded protein is CASRLAGAAGELFF.

The chain carries TRBV5-1 and TRBJ2-1, with 11 bases that match TRBD2. Per the germline V gene, CDR1 is SGHRS and CDR2 is YFSETQ. V gave up 3 bases and J gave up 3 bases; unmatched junction bases: 11. This CDR3 has 18 amino acids. CDR3 loop: CASSYIIAGGPGYNEQFF. The CDR3 DNA follows: TGCGCCAGCAGCTACATTATAGCGGGAGGGCCCGGCTACAATGAGCAGTTCTTC.

This CDR3 reads CASSYSAGAGELFF. Here the CDR3 DNA reads TGTGCCAGCAGTTACTCGGCAGGCGCCGGGGAGCTGTTTTTT. V is TRBV6-5 and J is TRBJ2-2; D call uncertain. Germline lookup yields CDR1 MNHEY and CDR2 SVGAGI. CDR3 length equals 14 residues. Deletions cut 0 bases from V and 6 bases from J, with 8 bases between.

The V and J genes are TRBV29-1 and TRBJ2-5; TRBD2 aligns across 9 bases. V shed 6 bases, J shed 4 bases, and the junction held 12 bases outside the gene matches. This CDR3 is built from 15 residues. CDR1 SQVTM and CDR2 ANQGSEA come from the germline V gene. The CDR3 coding sequence is TGCAGCGTGTCCTCCGGGACTAGCTCTGGAGAGACCCAGTACTTC. Amino acid sequence: CSVSSGTSSGETQYF.

This chain links TRBV19 with TRBJ2-3; 10 positions agree with TRBD2. The V gene end was trimmed by 6 bases and the J gene end by 1 base; junction bases not matched to a gene: 13. From germline, CDR1 is LNHDA and CDR2 SQIVND (reference sequence). The CDR3 has 18 amino acids. CDR3 sequence: CASRSAAGGVGGTDTQYF. DNA for the CDR3: TGTGCCAGTAGATCAGCAGCGGGGGGGGTTGGAGGCACAGATACGCAGTATTTT.

The chain employs TRBV5-6 and TRBJ1-6, with TRBD1 matching 10 bases. Germline V gives CDR1 SGHDT, CDR2 YYEEEE. The CDR3 runs to 15 residues. V trimming: 0 bases; J trimming: 9 bases; junction bases outside the gene matches: 3. CDR3 in DNA: TGTGCCAGCAGCTTGGAAGGACAGGGGGTTTCACCCCTCCACTTT. Translation gives CASSLEGQGVSPLHF.

The V call is TRBV7-6, the J call TRBJ2-7, with TRBD1 as a possible D gene (5 bases). CDR3 length: 15 amino acids. V lost 5 bases and J 2 bases, leaving 16 bases between the germline ends. Germline-derived CDR1 and CDR2 are SGHVS and FNYEAQ. The CDR3 protein is CASSPSLDRAYEQYF. The CDR3 region has the DNA TGTGCCAGCAGCCCCAGTCTAGACAGAGCCTACGAGCAGTACTTC.

This clone has more than one count but fewer than ten. The V and J genes are TRBV6-6 and TRBJ2-6; D is perhaps TRBD1 (6 bases). V lost 6 bases to trimming and J lost 2 bases, with 11 bases between them. This CDR3 is 15 amino acids long. The germline CDR1 and CDR2 sequences are MNHNY and SVGAGI (reference sequence). The DNA for the CDR3 is TGTGCCAGCAGCCCCAGGGGAACTGGGGCCAACGTCCTGACTTTC. Protein sequence: CASSPRGTGANVLTF.

The chain links TRBV30 to TRBJ2-2; the D gene is possibly TRBD1 (5 bases). Trimming took 2 bases from V and 7 from J, leaving 20 bases between them. Germline values: CDR1 GTSNPN, CDR2 SVGIG (reference sequence). The CDR3 totals 16 residues. In DNA form, the CDR3 reads TGTGCCTGGAGTTTCGCCTTTACAGGACGCCACGGGGAGCTGTTTTTT. Protein: CAWSFAFTGRHGELFF.

Turning to this clone: A junction boundary mismatches the germline segment, possibly from a read error. Other DNA sequences in the sample encode the same CDR3. The chain couples TRBV9 to TRBJ2-3, with TRBD2 as a possible D gene (6 bases). Germline assignment: CDR1 SGDLS and CDR2 YYNGEE. CDR3 length: 13 residues. The CDR3 spells CASSVAVQDTQYF. Here the CDR3 DNA reads TGTGCCAGTAGCGTAGCGGTGCAAGATACGCAGTATTTT.

V usage is TRBV27 and J usage is TRBJ2-7; the match to TRBD1 covers 9 bases. CDR1 and CDR2 from the germline V gene are MNHEY and SMNVEV (reference sequence). The length of the CDR3 is 13 residues. With V trimmed by 6 bases and J by 2 bases, 2 bases remained unmatched. The DNA of the CDR3 is TGTGCCAGCAGACGGGACAGGGCCTACGAGCAGTACTTC. Translation gives CASRRDRAYEQYF.

V usage is TRBV28 and J usage is TRBJ1-6; perhaps TRBD1 as D (6 bases). Germline CDR1 reads MDHEN; CDR2 reads SYDVKM. The CDR3 covers 13 residues. V was clipped by 3 bases and J by 10 bases, with 10 bases between them. Here the CDR3 reads CASSLWTESPLHF. The DNA for the CDR3 is TGTGCCAGCAGTTTGTGGACAGAATCACCCCTCCACTTT.

This clone has more than one count but fewer than ten. The chain employs TRBV30 and TRBJ2-2; the match to TRBD1 covers 9 bases. This CDR3 spans 15 amino acids. The V segment lost 0 bases and the J segment 3 bases; nucleotides outside the gene matches: 2. Germline V gene sequence: CDR1 GTSNPN, CDR2 SVGIG (reference sequence). For the CDR3, the DNA is TGTGCCTGGAGTGTACGGGACAGGGACACCGGGGAGCTGTTTTTT. It is translated as CAWSVRDRDTGELFF.

The CDR3 DNA sequence: TGCAGCGTTGAAGATCCATCGAACACTGAAGCTTTCTTT. Protein product: CSVEDPSNTEAFF. The V call is TRBV29-1, the J call TRBJ1-1; D not certain. This CDR3 spans 13 amino acids. V was clipped by 0 bases and J by 1 base, with 6 bases between them. Germline V lookup: CDR1 SQVTM, CDR2 ANQGSEA.

The V gene is TRBV18, the J gene TRBJ1-4; 8 nucleotides line up with TRBD1. CDR3 length: 16 residues. Germline CDR1 is KGHSH and CDR2 is LQKENI. The V segment lost 6 bases and the J segment 3 bases; nucleotides outside the gene matches: 9. CDR3 in DNA: TGTGCCAGCTCGCCGACAGGGGCCTATTCTAATGAAAAACTGTTTTTT. Translation: CASSPTGAYSNEKLFF.

The chain uses TRBV2 and TRBJ1-2; D gene ambiguous. The V gene lost 1 base and the J gene lost 4 bases, with 10 bases spanning the gap. The CDR3 extends over 14 amino acids. The germline gives CDR1 SNHLY, CDR2 FYNNEI. The CDR3 protein is CASSEGATLYGYTF. The CDR3 DNA sequence: TGTGCCAGCAGTGAAGGGGCGACCCTCTATGGCTACACCTTC.

In DNA form, the CDR3 reads TGTGCCAGCAGCTTAACGGCAGGGTCGCAAGAGACCCAGTACTTC. Its protein product is CASSLTAGSQETQYF. The chain has TRBV7-3 and TRBJ2-5, with a possible D match to TRBD1 (5 bases). The V gene's germline CDR1 is SGHTA and CDR2 FQGTGA. There are 15 residues in the CDR3. With 0 bases removed from V and 2 bases from J, the gap between germline ends came to 10 bases.